This T cell receptor (beta chain) appears in the sequencing data of a study of CD8 T cells in ankylosing spondylitis. This clonotype was seen a handful of times. Antigen: not known. Quantitative 5'-RACE was performed with molecular barcodes, and it yielded the TCR beta libraries. Each CDR3 protein is one row after TCRdb ran MiXCR on the 5' RACE reads. There are about 540,000 distinct CDR3 sequences in the sample; approximately 11% occur only once, and under 7.5% lies in the top ten. Overall study results and limits: In reactive arthritis synovial fluid and blood, some motif variants had been reported before. Disease-linked clones reportedly concentrated significantly in matched ankylosing spondylitis synovial fluid. Disease-associated clones were CD8+ and fairly uncommon in peripheral blood. Within ankylosing spondylitis blood, a TCR beta motif made up of several highly homologous variants appeared to be characteristic.

This sequence originates from a male donor with ankylosing spondylitis. The sequencing sample was made of blood, either unsorted or a sorted T cell fraction (not recorded which).

The CDR3, as DNA: TGTGCCAGTGCAAGGCACAGCAAGGAGCAGTTCTTC. Translation: CASARHSKEQFF. The chain recombines TRBV2 with TRBJ2-1, with no clear D. Germline V gene sequence: CDR1 SNHLY, CDR2 FYNNEI. The CDR3 runs to 12 residues. Between the trimmed V and J ends, which lost 9 bases and 10 bases, there was a span of 16 bases.